The clone carrying this T cell receptor beta chain showed up just a few times. Trimming took 4 bases from V and 5 from J, leaving 17 bases between them. Per germline, CDR1 MNHEY and CDR2 SVGAGI. The CDR3 consists of 15 residues. The sample is drawn from a study of blood T cell repertoires in COVID-19. The wider study: From the United States, Italy and Spain came samples of acute and convalescent COVID-19.

Sequencing was performed with immunoSEQ multiplex PCR; in TCRdb, only in-frame clones are kept and a portion is missing. The table lists more than 100,000 clones, 75% to 90% of them singletons. The rearrangement joins TRBV6-5 to TRBJ1-1, with D maybe TRBD1 (6 bases). Sequencing used peripheral blood. The sequence was obtained from a man aged 45-60 years with active COVID-19. CDR3 protein: CASSSRQVMGTEAFF. CDR3 nucleotide sequence: TGTGCCAGCAGTTCCCGACAGGTCATGGGGACTGAAGCTTTCTTT.